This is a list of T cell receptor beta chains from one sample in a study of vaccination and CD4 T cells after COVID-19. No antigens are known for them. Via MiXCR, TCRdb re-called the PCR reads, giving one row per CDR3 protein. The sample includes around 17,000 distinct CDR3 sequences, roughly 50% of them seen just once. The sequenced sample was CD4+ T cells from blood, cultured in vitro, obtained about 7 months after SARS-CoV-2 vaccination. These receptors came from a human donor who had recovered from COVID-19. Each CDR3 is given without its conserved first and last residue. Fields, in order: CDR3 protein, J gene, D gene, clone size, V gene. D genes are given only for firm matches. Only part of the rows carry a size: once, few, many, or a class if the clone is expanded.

CDR3 protein: ASSESHRETEAF
J gene: TRBJ1-1
D gene: -
clone size: -
V gene: TRBV6-1

CDR3 protein: ASSLRAANIQY
J gene: TRBJ2-4
D gene: -
clone size: -
V gene: TRBV28

CDR3 protein: ATSTSGGGVREQY
J gene: TRBJ2-7
D gene: -
clone size: -
V gene: TRBV15

CDR3 protein: ASSPRTGGMYGYT
J gene: TRBJ1-2
D gene: TRBD1
clone size: -
V gene: TRBV27

CDR3 protein: ASGWRGGGETQY
J gene: TRBJ2-5
D gene: TRBD2
clone size: -
V gene: TRBV12-3/TRBV12-4

CDR3 protein: ASTDDRAPYEQY
J gene: TRBJ2-7
D gene: TRBD1
clone size: -
V gene: TRBV6-1

CDR3 protein: SASSLETQY
J gene: TRBJ2-5
D gene: -
clone size: -
V gene: TRBV20-1

CDR3 protein: SARGQGNYEQY
J gene: TRBJ2-7
D gene: TRBD1
clone size: -
V gene: TRBV20-1

CDR3 protein: ASSYRGNNGGYT
J gene: TRBJ1-2
D gene: -
clone size: -
V gene: TRBV6-2/TRBV6-3

CDR3 protein: ASTARESSYEQY
J gene: TRBJ2-7
D gene: -
clone size: -
V gene: TRBV7-9

CDR3 protein: ASSLEGRSTDTQY
J gene: TRBJ2-3
D gene: -
clone size: once
V gene: TRBV7-9

CDR3 protein: SARRTSGSVEETQY
J gene: TRBJ2-5
D gene: TRBD2
clone size: -
V gene: TRBV20-1

CDR3 protein: SASAGRHITEAF
J gene: TRBJ1-1
D gene: -
clone size: -
V gene: TRBV20-1

CDR3 protein: ASPPDRDLSGNQPQH
J gene: TRBJ1-5
D gene: TRBD1
clone size: -
V gene: TRBV6-1

CDR3 protein: ASRKESRGGSLVYEQY
J gene: TRBJ2-7
D gene: TRBD2
clone size: many
V gene: TRBV6-1